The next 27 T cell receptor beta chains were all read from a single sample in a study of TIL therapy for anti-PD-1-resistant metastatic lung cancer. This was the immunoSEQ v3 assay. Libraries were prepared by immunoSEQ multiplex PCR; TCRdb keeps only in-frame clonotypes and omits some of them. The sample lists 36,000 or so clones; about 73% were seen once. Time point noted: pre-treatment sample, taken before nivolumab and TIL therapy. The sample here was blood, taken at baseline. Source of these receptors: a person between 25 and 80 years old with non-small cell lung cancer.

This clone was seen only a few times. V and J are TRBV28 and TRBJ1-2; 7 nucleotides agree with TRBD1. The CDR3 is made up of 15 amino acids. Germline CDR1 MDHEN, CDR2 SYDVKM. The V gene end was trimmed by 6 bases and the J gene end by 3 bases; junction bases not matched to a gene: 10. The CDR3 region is CASSESPGGYYGYTF. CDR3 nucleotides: TGTGCCAGCAGCGAGAGTCCAGGGGGTTACTATGGCTACACCTTC.

This CDR3 reads CASSPRAGSSAHTGELFF. DNA of the CDR3: TGTGCCAGCAGCCCGAGGGCCGGGTCTAGCGCCCACACCGGGGAGCTGTTTTTT. V usage is TRBV7-9 and J usage is TRBJ2-2; TRBD2 might be the D (6 bases). Trimming removed 5 bases from V and 3 bases from J, with 22 bases in between. This CDR3 comprises 18 residues. Per germline, CDR1 SEHNR and CDR2 FQNEAQ (reference sequence).

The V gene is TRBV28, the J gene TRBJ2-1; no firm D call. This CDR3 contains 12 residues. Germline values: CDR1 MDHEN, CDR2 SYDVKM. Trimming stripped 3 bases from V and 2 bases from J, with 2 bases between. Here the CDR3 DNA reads TGTGCCAGCAGTTTTACCTACAATGAGCAGTTCTTC. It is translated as CASSFTYNEQFF.

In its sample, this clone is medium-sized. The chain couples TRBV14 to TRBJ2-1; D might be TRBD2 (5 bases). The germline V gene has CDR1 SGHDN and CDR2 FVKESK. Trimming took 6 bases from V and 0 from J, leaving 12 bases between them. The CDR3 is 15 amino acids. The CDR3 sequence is CASSPLAFSYNEQFF. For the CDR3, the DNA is TGTGCCAGCAGTCCTCTAGCATTCTCCTACAATGAGCAGTTCTTC.

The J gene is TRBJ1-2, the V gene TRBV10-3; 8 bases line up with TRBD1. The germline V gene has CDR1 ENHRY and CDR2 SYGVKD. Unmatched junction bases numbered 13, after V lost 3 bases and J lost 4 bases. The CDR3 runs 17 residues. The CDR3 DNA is TGTGCCATCAGTGATGGAGACAGGGGTTTCAGTGGCTATGGCTACACCTTC. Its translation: CAISDGDRGFSGYGYTF.

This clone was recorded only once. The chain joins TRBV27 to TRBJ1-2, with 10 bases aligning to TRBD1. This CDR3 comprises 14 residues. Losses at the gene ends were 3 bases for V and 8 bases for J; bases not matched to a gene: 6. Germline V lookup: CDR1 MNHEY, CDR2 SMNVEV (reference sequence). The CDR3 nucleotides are TGTGCCAGCAGTTTCGACAGGGGGCTGGGAGGCTACACCTTC. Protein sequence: CASSFDRGLGGYTF.

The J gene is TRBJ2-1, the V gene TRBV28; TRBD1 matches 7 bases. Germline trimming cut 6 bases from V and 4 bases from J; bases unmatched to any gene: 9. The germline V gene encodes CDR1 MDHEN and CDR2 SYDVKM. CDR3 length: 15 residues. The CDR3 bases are TGTGCCAGCAGCCGGGGACAGTGGGAGTACAATGAGCAGTTCTTC. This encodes CASSRGQWEYNEQFF. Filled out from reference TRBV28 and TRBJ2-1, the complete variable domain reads DVKVTQSSRYLVKRTGEKVFLECVQDMDHENMFWYRQDPGLGLRLIYFSYDVKMKEKGDIPEGYSVSREKKERFSLILESASTNQTSMYLCASSRGQWEYNEQFFGPGTRLTVL.

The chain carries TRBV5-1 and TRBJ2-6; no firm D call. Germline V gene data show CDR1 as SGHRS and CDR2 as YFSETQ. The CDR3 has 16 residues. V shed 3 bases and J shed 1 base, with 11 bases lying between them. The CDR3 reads CASSSLLPSGANVLTF. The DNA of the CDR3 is TGCGCCAGCAGCTCCCTCCTCCCGTCTGGGGCCAACGTCCTGACTTTC.

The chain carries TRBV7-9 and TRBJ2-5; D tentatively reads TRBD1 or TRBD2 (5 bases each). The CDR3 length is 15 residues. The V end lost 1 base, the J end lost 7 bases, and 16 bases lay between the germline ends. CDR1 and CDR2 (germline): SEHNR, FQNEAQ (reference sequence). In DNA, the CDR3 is TGTGCCAGCAGCTTAGTTAAGGGACCGCTTTTGACCCAGTACTTC. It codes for CASSLVKGPLLTQYF.

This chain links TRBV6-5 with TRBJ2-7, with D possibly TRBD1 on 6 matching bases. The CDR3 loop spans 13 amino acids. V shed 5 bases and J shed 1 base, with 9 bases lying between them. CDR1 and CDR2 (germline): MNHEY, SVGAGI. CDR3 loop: CASSRQVSYEQYF. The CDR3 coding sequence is TGTGCCAGCAGTCGACAGGTATCCTACGAGCAGTACTTC.

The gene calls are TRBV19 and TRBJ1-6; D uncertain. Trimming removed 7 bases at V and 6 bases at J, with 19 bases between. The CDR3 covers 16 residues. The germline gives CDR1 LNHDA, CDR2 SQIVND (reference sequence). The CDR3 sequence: CASNTHGFAPNSPLHF. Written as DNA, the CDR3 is TGTGCCAGTAATACTCATGGGTTTGCCCCTAATTCACCCCTCCACTTT.

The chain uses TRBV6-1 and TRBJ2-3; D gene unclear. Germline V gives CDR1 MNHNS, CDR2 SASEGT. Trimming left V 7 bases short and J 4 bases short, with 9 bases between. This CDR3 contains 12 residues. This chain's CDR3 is CASIFTADTQYF. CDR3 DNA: TGTGCCAGCATCTTCACGGCAGATACGCAGTATTTT.

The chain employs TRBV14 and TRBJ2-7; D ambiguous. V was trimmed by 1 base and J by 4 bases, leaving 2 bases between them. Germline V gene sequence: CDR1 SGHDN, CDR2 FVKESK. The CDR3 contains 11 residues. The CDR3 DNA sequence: TGTGCCAGCAGCCAAGGGTACGAGCAGTACTTC. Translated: CASSQGYEQYF.

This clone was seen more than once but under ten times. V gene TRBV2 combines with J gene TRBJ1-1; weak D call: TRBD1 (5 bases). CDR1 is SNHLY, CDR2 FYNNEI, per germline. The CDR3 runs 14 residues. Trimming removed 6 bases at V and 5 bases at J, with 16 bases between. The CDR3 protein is CASSKGDLWTEAFF. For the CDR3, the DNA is TGTGCCAGCAGCAAAGGGGATTTGTGGACTGAAGCTTTCTTT.

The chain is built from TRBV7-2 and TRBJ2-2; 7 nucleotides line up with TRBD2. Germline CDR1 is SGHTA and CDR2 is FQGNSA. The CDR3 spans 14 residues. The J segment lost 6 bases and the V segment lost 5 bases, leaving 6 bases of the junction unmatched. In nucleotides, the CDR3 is TGTGCCAGCAGCCCCCTCCGGGAGGCCGGGGAGCTGTTTTTT. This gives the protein CASSPLREAGELFF.

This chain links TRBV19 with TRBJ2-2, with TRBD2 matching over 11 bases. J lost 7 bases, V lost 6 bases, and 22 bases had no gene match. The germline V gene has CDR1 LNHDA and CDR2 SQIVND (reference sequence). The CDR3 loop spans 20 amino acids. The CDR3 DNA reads TGTGCCAGTAGCCCCACTGGCCTACTAGCGGGGGAGGGTCTCCACGGGGAGCTGTTTTTT. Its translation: CASSPTGLLAGEGLHGELFF.

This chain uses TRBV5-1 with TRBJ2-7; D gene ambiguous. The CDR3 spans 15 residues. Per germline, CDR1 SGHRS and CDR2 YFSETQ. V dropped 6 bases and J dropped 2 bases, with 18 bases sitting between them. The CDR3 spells CASTLGSNLAYEQYF. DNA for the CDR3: TGCGCCAGCACCCTTGGTAGTAATCTGGCCTACGAGCAGTACTTC.

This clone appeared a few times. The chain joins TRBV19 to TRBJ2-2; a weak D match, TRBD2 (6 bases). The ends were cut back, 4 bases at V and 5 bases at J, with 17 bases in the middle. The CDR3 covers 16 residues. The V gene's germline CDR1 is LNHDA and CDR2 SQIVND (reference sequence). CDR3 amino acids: CASSTQPGGETGELFF. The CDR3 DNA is TGTGCCAGTAGTACACAGCCCGGGGGTGAAACCGGGGAGCTGTTTTTT. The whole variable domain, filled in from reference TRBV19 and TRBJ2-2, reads DGGITQSPKYLFRKEGQNVTLSCEQNLNHDAMYWYRQDPGQGLRLIYYSQIVNDFQKGDIAEGYSVSREKKESFPLTVTSAQKNPTAFYLCASSTQPGGETGELFFGEGSRLTVL.

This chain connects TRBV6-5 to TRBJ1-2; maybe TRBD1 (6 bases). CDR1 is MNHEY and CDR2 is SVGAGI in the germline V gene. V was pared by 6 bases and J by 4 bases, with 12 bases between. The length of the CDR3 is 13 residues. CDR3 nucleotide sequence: TGTGCCAGCAGCCCACAGGGTGGCTATGGCTACACCTTC. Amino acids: CASSPQGGYGYTF.

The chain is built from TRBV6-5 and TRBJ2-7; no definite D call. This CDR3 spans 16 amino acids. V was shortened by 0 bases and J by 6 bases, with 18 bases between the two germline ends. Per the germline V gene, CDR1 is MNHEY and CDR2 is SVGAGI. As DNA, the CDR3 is TGTGCCAGCAGTTACTCAGGTCCAGGCATCCTCCCCGAGCAGTACTTC. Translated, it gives CASSYSGPGILPEQYF.

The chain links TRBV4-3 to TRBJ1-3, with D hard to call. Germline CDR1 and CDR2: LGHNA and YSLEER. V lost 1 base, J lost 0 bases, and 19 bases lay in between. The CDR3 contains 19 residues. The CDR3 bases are TGCGCCAGCAGCCAAGGATATGTCGGCAGGCCTAACTCTGGAAACACCATATATTTT. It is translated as CASSQGYVGRPNSGNTIYF.

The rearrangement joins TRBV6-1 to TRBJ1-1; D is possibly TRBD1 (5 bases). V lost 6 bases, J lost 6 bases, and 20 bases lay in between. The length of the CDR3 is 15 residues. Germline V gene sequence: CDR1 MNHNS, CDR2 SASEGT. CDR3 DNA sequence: TGTGCCAGCAGACCGGAAGGAAGGGGTTTGGCTGAAGCTTTCTTT. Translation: CASRPEGRGLAEAFF.

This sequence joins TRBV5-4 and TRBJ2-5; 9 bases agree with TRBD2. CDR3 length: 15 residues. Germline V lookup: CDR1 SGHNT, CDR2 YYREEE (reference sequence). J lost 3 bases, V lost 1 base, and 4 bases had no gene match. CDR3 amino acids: CASSLQSGRKETQYF. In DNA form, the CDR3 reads TGTGCCAGCAGCTTGCAAAGCGGGAGGAAAGAGACCCAGTACTTC. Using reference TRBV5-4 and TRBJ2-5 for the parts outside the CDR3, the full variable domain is ETGVTQSPTHLIKTRGQQVTLRCSSQSGHNTVSWYQQALGQGPQFIFQYYREEENGRGNFPPRFSGLQFPNYSSELNVNALELDDSALYLCASSLQSGRKETQYFGPGTRLLVL.

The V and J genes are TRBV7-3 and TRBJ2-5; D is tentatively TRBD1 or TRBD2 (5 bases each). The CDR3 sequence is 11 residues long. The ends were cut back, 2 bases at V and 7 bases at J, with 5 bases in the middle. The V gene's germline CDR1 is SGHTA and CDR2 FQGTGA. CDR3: CASSLGGTQYF. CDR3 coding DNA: TGTGCCAGCAGCTTAGGGGGGACCCAGTACTTC.

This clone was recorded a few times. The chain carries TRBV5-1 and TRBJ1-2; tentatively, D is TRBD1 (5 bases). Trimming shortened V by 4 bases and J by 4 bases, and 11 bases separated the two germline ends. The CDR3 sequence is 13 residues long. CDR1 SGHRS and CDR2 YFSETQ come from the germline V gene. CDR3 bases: TGCGCCAGCAGCCCTGTAGGGGCCTATGGCTACACCTTC. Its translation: CASSPVGAYGYTF.

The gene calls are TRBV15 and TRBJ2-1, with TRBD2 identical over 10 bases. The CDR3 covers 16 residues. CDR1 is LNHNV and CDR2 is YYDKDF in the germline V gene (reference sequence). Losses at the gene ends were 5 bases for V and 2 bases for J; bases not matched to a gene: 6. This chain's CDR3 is CATSGSGGFAYNEQFF. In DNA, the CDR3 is TGTGCCACCAGCGGTAGCGGGGGGTTTGCCTACAATGAGCAGTTCTTC.

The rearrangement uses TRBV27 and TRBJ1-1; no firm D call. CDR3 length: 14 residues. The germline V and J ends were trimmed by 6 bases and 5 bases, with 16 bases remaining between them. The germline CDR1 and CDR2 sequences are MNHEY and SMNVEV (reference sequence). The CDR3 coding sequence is TGTGCCAGCAGCCAATTATCGGGCGGGACTGAAGCTTTCTTT. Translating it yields CASSQLSGGTEAFF.